These T cell receptor beta chains were read from a single sample in a study of CD8 T cells in ankylosing spondylitis. TCRdb used MiXCR to reprocess the 5' RACE reads, holding one entry per CDR3 protein. Of about 130,000 distinct CDR3 sequences in the sample, about a tenth were seen once. The sample was blood, either unsorted or a sorted T cell fraction (not recorded which). These TCRs come from a male donor with ankylosing spondylitis or in good health (not recorded which). Both conserved end residues are trimmed from each CDR3. The D gene is left open where the match is weak. Clone size, where shown, is once, few, many, or a class for clones that have expanded.

cdr3_aa d_call v_call clone_size j_call
ASSLVPSVRLDTDTQY - TRBV11-1 many TRBJ2-3
ASAGAGETQY - TRBV14 - TRBJ2-5
ASSNGVAGDEQF TRBD2 TRBV19 few TRBJ2-1
ASSLGSGRNTDTQY TRBD2 TRBV7-2 many TRBJ2-3
ASSQTGSQETQY TRBD1 TRBV5-1 many TRBJ2-5
ASSLIGADTQY - TRBV7-3 many TRBJ2-3
ASGNTGELF - TRBV7-2 many TRBJ2-2
ASSQATYQPQH - TRBV4-3 many TRBJ1-5
ASSPTGMVGEQY - TRBV18 few TRBJ2-7
ASSPRRGVEKLF - TRBV3-1 - TRBJ1-4
ASTVNSGVGPDTQY - TRBV28 many TRBJ2-3
ASGRQGATADTQY TRBD1 TRBV27 many TRBJ2-3
ASSLGDRGREEQY TRBD1 TRBV5-6 many TRBJ2-7
ASSRRALAKNIQY - TRBV18 many TRBJ2-4
ASSLTPYTGELF - TRBV27 many TRBJ2-2
ASSSTGDGYT - TRBV5-1 many TRBJ1-2